These T cell receptor beta chains were read from a single sample in a study of blood T cell repertoires in COVID-19. Produced via immunoSEQ multiplex PCR; TCRdb's table is partial and in-frame only. This sample carries fewer than 250,000 clones, around four fifths of them seen once, and the ten largest clones take under 3%. Sequenced sample: peripheral blood. These receptors all stem from a man aged 45 to 65 with active or convalescent COVID-19. The CDR3 runs from the conserved cysteine through the conserved F or W. Each record gives: V gene, clone size, J gene, D gene, CDR3 protein, CDR3 DNA. D genes are given only for firm matches. Expanded clones are given a class, and other clones once, few, many or no size at all.

TRBV25-1	.	TRBJ2-5	.	CASSPGTEETQYF	TGTGCCAGCAGTCCGGGAACAGAAGAGACCCAGTACTTC
TRBV2	.	TRBJ1-5	TRBD1	CASSMDRGRGGNQPQHF	TGTGCCAGCAGTATGGACAGGGGCCGGGGTGGCAATCAGCCCCAGCATTTT
TRBV28	.	TRBJ2-7	.	CASRAQGYEQYF	TGTGCCAGCAGAGCACAGGGATACGAGCAGTACTTC
TRBV5-1	.	TRBJ2-2	.	CASSLSTGELFF	TGCGCCAGCAGCCTTAGCACCGGGGAGCTGTTTTTT
TRBV4-3	few	TRBJ1-6	.	CASSQAYRSYNSPLHF	TGCGCCAGCAGCCAAGCCTACCGCTCCTATAATTCACCCCTCCACTTT
TRBV28	.	TRBJ2-4	.	CASSLQGSKNIQYF	TGTGCCAGCAGTTTACAGGGGTCCAAAAACATTCAGTACTTC
TRBV9	.	TRBJ1-4	TRBD1	CASSTGTGVSDEKLFF	TGTGCCAGCAGCACTGGGACAGGGGTTAGCGATGAAAAACTGTTTTTT
TRBV11-1	.	TRBJ1-1	.	CASSLKTGWCTEAFF	TGTGCCAGCAGCTTAAAAACAGGGTGGTGCACTGAAGCTTTCTTT
TRBV7-2	.	TRBJ1-2	.	CASSSPGLRGYTF	TGTGCCAGCAGCTCCCCGGGACTTCGCGGCTACACCTTC
TRBV6-2/TRBV6-3	.	TRBJ1-2	.	CASSYPTGNYGYTF	TGTGCCAGCAGTTACCCGACAGGTAACTATGGCTACACCTTC
TRBV2	.	TRBJ1-4	TRBD1	CASSRDRGREKLFF	TGTGCCAGCAGTCGAGACAGGGGCAGAGAAAAACTGTTTTTT
TRBV5-1	once	TRBJ1-1	.	CASSLETGIWGTEAFF	TGCGCCAGCAGCTTGGAAACAGGGATTTGGGGGACTGAAGCTTTCTTT
TRBV19	.	TRBJ1-3	.	CASSITGAQGGENTIYF	TGTGCCAGTAGTATCACCGGGGCACAGGGCGGAGAAAACACCATATATTTT
TRBV6-5	.	TRBJ2-7	TRBD1	CASRDRTGEQYF	TGTGCCAGCAGGGACAGGACGGGCGAGCAGTACTTC
TRBV7-9	.	TRBJ1-1	.	CASIGGTEAFF	TGTGCCAGCATCGGGGGCACTGAAGCTTTCTTT
TRBV24-1	.	TRBJ2-3	.	CATADSTSTDTQYF	TGTGCCACCGCCGACAGTACTAGCACAGATACGCAGTATTTT
TRBV11-2	.	TRBJ1-1	.	CASSSQGSTEAFF	TGTGCCAGCAGCTCACAGGGCTCCACTGAAGCTTTCTTT
TRBV21-1	.	TRBJ1-1	.	CASSKVTGGNTEAFF	TGTGCCAGCAGCAAAGTCACAGGGGGAAACACTGAAGCTTTCTTT
TRBV5-1	.	TRBJ2-3	TRBD2	CASSLGGLAGGSDTQYF	TGCGCCAGCAGCTTGGGCGGACTAGCGGGAGGGTCAGATACGCAGTATTTT
TRBV19	.	TRBJ2-2	TRBD1	CASRVVVGDRGSTGELFF	TGTGCCAGTAGGGTAGTGGTAGGAGACAGGGGTAGCACCGGGGAGCTGTTTTTT
TRBV9	.	TRBJ2-1	TRBD2	CASSVEVAGVYNEQFF	TGTGCCAGCAGCGTAGAGGTAGCGGGGGTATACAATGAGCAGTTCTTC
TRBV7-3	.	TRBJ1-3	.	CASSLSGGTGNTIYF	TGTGCCAGCAGCTTGTCGGGGGGAACTGGAAACACCATATATTTT
TRBV20-1	few	TRBJ2-5	.	CSASHSIETQYF	TGCAGTGCTAGTCATAGTATCGAGACCCAGTACTTC
TRBV2	.	TRBJ1-3	.	CASREGRGTRNTIYF	TGTGCCAGCAGAGAGGGTCGGGGAACCCGAAACACCATATATTTT
TRBV27	.	TRBJ1-1	.	CASSFRQDTEAFF	TGTGCCAGCAGTTTTAGACAGGACACTGAAGCTTTCTTT
TRBV28	.	TRBJ1-5	.	CASQGSQPQHF	TGTGCCAGCCAGGGGAGTCAGCCCCAGCATTTT
TRBV2	.	TRBJ2-5	TRBD1	CASKGPDRGFSQETQYF	TGTGCCAGCAAGGGTCCCGACAGGGGTTTCTCCCAAGAGACCCAGTACTTC
TRBV3-1/TRBV3-2	.	TRBJ1-4	.	CASSHSDTGMEKLFF	TGTGCCAGCAGCCATTCCGACACCGGAATGGAAAAACTGTTTTTT